This paragraph reports one TCR beta chain. This entry is derived from a study of T cell responses to AZD1222 COVID-19 vaccine. Study in general: Pooling covered second doses at about 4 or about 12 weeks.

This table comes from immunoSEQ multiplex PCR, and its TCRdb copy is limited to in-frame clones, with some not included. The sample shows 75,000 to 100,000 clones, roughly 91% of them seen only once. Per the germline V gene, CDR1 is LNHDA and CDR2 is SQIVND (reference sequence). The CDR3 spans 15 residues. V dropped 5 bases and J dropped 7 bases, with 15 bases sitting between them. Here the sequenced sample was peripheral blood, taken on day 0 of AZD1222 vaccination. This TCR derives from an adult in good health. The rearrangement uses TRBV19 and TRBJ1-6, with a possible D match to TRBD1 (5 bases). The CDR3 spells CASSAQGRGNSPLHF. The CDR3 nucleotides are TGTGCCAGTAGTGCGCAGGGTAGAGGCAATTCACCCCTCCACTTT.